These 15 T cell receptor beta chains originate from one sample sequenced in a study of T cell changes during pregnancy in multiple sclerosis. Profiled with immunoSEQ multiplex PCR; TCRdb holds only in-frame clones, not every one. Among tens of thousands of clones listed, around 92% were seen once. Sequencing was performed on peripheral blood, taken after pregnancy. The receptors stem from a female donor with multiple sclerosis, enrolled in a pregnancy study.

The J gene is TRBJ2-6, the V gene TRBV7-6; a possible D gene is TRBD1 (6 bases). The CDR3 loop spans 19 amino acids. Trimming left V 2 bases short and J 4 bases short, with 21 bases between. Germline values: CDR1 SGHVS, CDR2 FNYEAQ. This CDR3 reads CASSLSDDRFSVGANVLTF. In DNA form, the CDR3 reads TGTGCCAGCAGCTTATCCGATGACAGGTTCAGCGTGGGGGCCAACGTCCTGACTTTC. Full variable domain (missing parts from reference TRBV7-6 and TRBJ2-6): GAGVSQSPRYKVTKRGQDVALRCDPISGHVSLYWYRQALGQGPEFLTYFNYEAQQDKSGLPNDRFSAERPEGSISTLTIQRTEQRDSAMYRCASSLSDDRFSVGANVLTFGAGSRLTVL.

V and J are TRBV6-5 and TRBJ1-1, with a weak D call TRBD1 (5 bases). CDR3 length: 14 amino acids. Between the trimmed V and J ends, which lost 6 bases and 4 bases, there was a span of 15 bases. Germline lookup yields CDR1 MNHEY and CDR2 SVGAGI. This CDR3 reads CASSEQAVITEAFF. The CDR3, as DNA: TGTGCCAGCAGCGAACAGGCGGTAATCACTGAAGCTTTCTTT.

The rearrangement uses TRBV9 and TRBJ1-5, with no clear D. V lost 0 bases, J lost 2 bases, and 9 bases lay in between. The CDR3 sequence is 15 residues long. CDR1 is SGDLS and CDR2 is YYNGEE in the germline V gene. In DNA form, the CDR3 reads TGTGCCAGCAGCGTAGGGCGTCAGGGCAATCAGCCCCAGCATTTT. This sequence encodes CASSVGRQGNQPQHF.

The V and J genes are TRBV4-1 and TRBJ2-4; D may be TRBD1 (5 bases). There are 15 residues in the CDR3. With 0 bases removed from V and 7 bases from J, the gap between germline ends came to 13 bases. Germline values: CDR1 MGHRA, CDR2 YSYEKL. CDR3 in DNA: TGCGCCAGCAGCCAAGACCCCGACAGATCGAACATTCAGTACTTC. The encoded protein is CASSQDPDRSNIQYF.

The chain couples TRBV2 to TRBJ2-5, with 8 nucleotides matching TRBD2. CDR1 is SNHLY and CDR2 is FYNNEI in the germline V gene. The J segment lost 2 bases and the V segment lost 0 bases, leaving 8 bases of the junction unmatched. The CDR3 spans 17 residues. CDR3 sequence (DNA): TGTGCCAGCAGTGAAGCCTCGGCGGGGGGCTATCAAGAGACCCAGTACTTC. This translates into CASSEASAGGYQETQYF.

The genes are TRBV27 and TRBJ2-2, with 7 bases that match TRBD1. Per germline, CDR1 MNHEY and CDR2 SMNVEV (reference sequence). V shed 6 bases, J shed 3 bases, and the junction held 10 bases outside the gene matches. CDR3 size: 16 residues. CDR3 nucleotides: TGTGCCAGCAGCTTTTACAGGGGCCGGGACACCGGGGAGCTGTTTTTT. Amino acids: CASSFYRGRDTGELFF.

The chain combines TRBV5-4 with TRBJ2-7; 7 bases are a match to TRBD1. V shed 4 bases and J 5 bases; nucleotides not matched to a gene: 12. CDR1 SGHNT and CDR2 YYREEE come from the germline V gene (reference sequence). The CDR3 consists of 15 residues. This CDR3 reads CASSPRQGASHEQYF. The CDR3 region has the DNA TGTGCCAGCAGCCCCCGACAGGGCGCAAGTCACGAGCAGTACTTC.

The chain uses TRBV5-4 and TRBJ1-2; perhaps TRBD1 as D (5 bases). Deletions cut 4 bases from V and 7 bases from J, with 14 bases between. The CDR3 is made up of 13 amino acids. CDR1 and CDR2 from the germline V gene are SGHNT and YYREEE (reference sequence). CDR3 amino acids: CASSTGGGSGYTF. DNA for the CDR3: TGTGCCAGCAGCACGGGGGGGGGATCTGGCTACACCTTC.

The J gene is TRBJ2-1, the V gene TRBV5-1; 9 bases align to TRBD2. This CDR3 has 15 residues. Losses at the gene ends were 4 bases for V and 9 bases for J; bases not matched to a gene: 11. Per germline, CDR1 SGHRS and CDR2 YFSETQ. The CDR3 nucleotides read TGCGCCAGCAGCCGTGGCGGGGGGGAAAGAGGTGAGCAGTTCTTC. Protein sequence: CASSRGGGERGEQFF.

This clone was counted between two and nine times. V is TRBV19 and J is TRBJ2-1, with D maybe TRBD2 (5 bases). The V gene lost 5 bases and the J gene lost 0 bases, with 8 bases spanning the gap. Germline V CDR1 and CDR2: LNHDA, SQIVND (reference sequence). CDR3 length: 14 residues. In nucleotides, the CDR3 is TGTGCCAGTAGTTCGGGAATCTCCTACAATGAGCAGTTCTTC. It encodes CASSSGISYNEQFF.

The chain links TRBV2 to TRBJ2-7; D is undetermined. This CDR3 is built from 12 residues. Per germline, CDR1 SNHLY and CDR2 FYNNEI. V was clipped by 6 bases and J by 2 bases, with 8 bases between them. As DNA, the CDR3 is TGTGCCAGCAGAAACAGTGCCTACGAGCAGTACTTC. Its translation is CASRNSAYEQYF.

The chain employs TRBV30 and TRBJ2-6; TRBD1 matches 8 bases. CDR1 is GTSNPN, CDR2 SVGIG, per germline (reference sequence). With 3 bases clipped from V and 0 bases from J, the junction kept 10 bases outside the gene matches. CDR3 size: 18 residues. The CDR3 sequence is CAWRVGTGLLSGANVLTF. DNA of the CDR3: TGTGCCTGGAGAGTGGGGACAGGTCTTCTCTCTGGGGCCAACGTCCTGACTTTC.

The table lists this clone with a count of one. The V call is TRBV7-9, the J call TRBJ2-7, with D perhaps matching TRBD2 (5 bases). The ends were cut back, 1 base at V and 3 bases at J, with 10 bases in the middle. This CDR3 is 14 amino acids long. CDR1 is SEHNR, CDR2 FQNEAQ, per germline (reference sequence). DNA of the CDR3: TGTGCCAGCAGCTTAGACCTAGCCGGCTACGAGCAGTACTTC. Protein sequence: CASSLDLAGYEQYF.

This sequence joins TRBV4-1 and TRBJ2-2; D is undetermined. The germline V and J ends were trimmed by 2 bases and 5 bases, with 6 bases remaining between them. There are 13 residues in the CDR3. CDR1 is MGHRA, CDR2 YSYEKL, per germline. CDR3 residues: CASSQLQTGELFF. The CDR3 coding sequence is TGCGCCAGCAGCCAATTACAAACCGGGGAGCTGTTTTTT.

The rearrangement links TRBV19 to TRBJ2-7; D uncertain. The length of the CDR3 is 12 residues. Germline V gene lookup returns CDR1 LNHDA and CDR2 SQIVND (reference sequence). The V end was cut by 5 bases, the J end by 7 bases, with 12 bases between. The CDR3 protein is CASSSPPQEQYF. The CDR3 nucleotides read TGTGCCAGTAGTTCTCCACCTCAGGAGCAGTACTTC.